This T cell receptor (beta chain) was captured in a study of blood T cell repertoires in COVID-19. At the level of the study: Donors in the United States, Italy and Spain gave samples during acute or convalescent COVID-19. Sources were T cells, B-cell-depleted T cells, or PBMCs; the material itself was cDNA or gDNA.

Method: immunoSEQ multiplex PCR; TCRdb's copy keeps in-frame clones and lacks some. The profile shows 300,000 to 500,000 clones, approximately 88% of them singletons. In assigning cohorts, the study relied on participant-reported clinical history. This CDR3 contains 16 residues. Per the germline V gene, CDR1 is SNHLY and CDR2 is FYNNEI. Trimming took off 6 bases at V and 0 bases at J, with 15 bases between the two ends. The chain links TRBV2 to TRBJ1-5, with no clear D. Material for sequencing was PBMCs or T cells enriched from blood (not recorded which). The receptor was isolated from a woman in her forties with acute COVID-19. The CDR3 DNA reads as TGTGCCAGCAGGACCGAGGAGTCCAATAGCAATCAGCCCCAGCATTTT. Protein: CASRTEESNSNQPQHF.